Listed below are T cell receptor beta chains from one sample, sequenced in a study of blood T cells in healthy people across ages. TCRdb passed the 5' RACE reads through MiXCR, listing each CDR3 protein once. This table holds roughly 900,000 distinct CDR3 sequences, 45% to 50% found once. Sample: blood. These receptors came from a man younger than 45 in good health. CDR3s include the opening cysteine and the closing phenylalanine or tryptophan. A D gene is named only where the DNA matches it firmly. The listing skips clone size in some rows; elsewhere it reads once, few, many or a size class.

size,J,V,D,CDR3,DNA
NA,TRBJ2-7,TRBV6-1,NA,CAGSEVGGTRSSYEQYF,TGTGCCGGCAGTGAAGTAGGGGGAACAAGGAGCTCCTACGAGCAGTACTTC
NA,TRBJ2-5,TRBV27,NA,CASSLNPGALHQYF,TGTGCCAGCAGTTTGAACCCAGGGGCCCTCCACCAGTACTTC
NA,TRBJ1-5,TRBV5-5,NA,CAPRTGRLNQPQHF,TGTGCCCCTCGGACGGGGCGCCTCAATCAGCCCCAGCATTTT
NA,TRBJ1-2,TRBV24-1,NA,CATNETDTNYGYTF,TGTGCCACCAACGAGACAGACACCAACTATGGCTACACCTTC
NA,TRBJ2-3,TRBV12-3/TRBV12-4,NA,CASSLGRVGTDMQYF,TGTGCCAGCAGTTTAGGCAGAGTGGGCACAGATATGCAGTATTTT
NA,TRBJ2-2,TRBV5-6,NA,CASSLVARNTGELFF,TGTGCCAGCAGCTTGGTCGCCAGAAACACCGGGGAGCTGTTTTTT
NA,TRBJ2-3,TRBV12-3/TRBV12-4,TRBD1,CASSLEWTGVDTQYF,TGTGCCAGCAGTTTAGAGTGGACAGGGGTAGATACGCAGTATTTT
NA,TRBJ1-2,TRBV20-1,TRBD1,CSARDPWAGGRGYTF,TGCAGTGCTAGAGATCCCTGGGCAGGGGGCCGAGGCTACACCTTC
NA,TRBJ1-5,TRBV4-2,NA,CASSQWVRGNPPQHF,TGTGCCAGCAGCCAATGGGTTAGAGGCAATCCGCCCCAGCATTTT
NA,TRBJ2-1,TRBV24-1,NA,CAIREGPRNEQFF,TGTGCCATCAGGGAAGGACCGCGGAATGAGCAGTTCTTC
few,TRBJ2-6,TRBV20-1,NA,CSASPASGANVLTF,TGCAGTGCTAGTCCAGCCTCTGGGGCCAACGTCCTGACTTTC
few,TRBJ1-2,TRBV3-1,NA,CASSFGTSNYGYTF,TGTGCCAGCAGCTTTGGGACTTCTAACTATGGCTACACCTTC
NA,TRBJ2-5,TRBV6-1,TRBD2,CASTGLKSGPGGKTQYF,TGTGCCAGCACCGGACTAAAGAGCGGGCCGGGGGGAAAGACCCAGTACTTC
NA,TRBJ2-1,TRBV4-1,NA,CASSLLNAGTYNEQFF,TGCGCCAGCAGCCTCTTGAATGCGGGGACATACAATGAGCAGTTCTTC
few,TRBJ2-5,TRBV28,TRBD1,CASSSQPGQDMGTQYF,TGTGCCAGCAGTTCCCAACCGGGACAGGACATGGGGACCCAGTACTTC
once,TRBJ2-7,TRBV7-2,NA,CASSPNLDEQYF,TGTGCCAGCAGCCCGAACTTGGATGAGCAGTACTTC
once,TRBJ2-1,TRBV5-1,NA,CASSSEGSRNEQFF,TGCGCCAGCAGCTCCGAGGGTAGCCGCAATGAGCAGTTCTTC
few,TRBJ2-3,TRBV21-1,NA,CASSNDRGRGRDTQYF,TGTGCCAGCAGCAACGATCGGGGAAGGGGCAGGGATACGCAGTATTTT
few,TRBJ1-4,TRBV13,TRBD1,CASSSKGQGMATNEKLFF,TGTGCCAGCAGCTCCAAGGGACAGGGGATGGCAACTAATGAAAAACTGTTTTTT
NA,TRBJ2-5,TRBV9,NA,CASSVEPQETQYF,TGTGCCAGCAGCGTAGAACCACAAGAGACCCAGTACTTC
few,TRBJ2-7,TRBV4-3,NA,CTSSQDPAGYEQYF,TGCACCAGCAGCCAAGATCCCGCAGGATACGAGCAGTACTTC
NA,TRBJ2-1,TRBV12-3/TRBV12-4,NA,CASGSDSNEQFF,TGTGCCAGCGGTTCGGACAGCAATGAGCAGTTCTTC
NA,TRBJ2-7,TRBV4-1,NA,CASSQEFGPYEQYF,TGCGCCAGCAGCCAAGAATTCGGCCCCTACGAGCAGTACTTC
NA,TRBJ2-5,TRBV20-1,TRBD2,CSAQLAGETQYF,TGCAGTGCTCAACTAGCGGGGGAGACCCAGTACTTC
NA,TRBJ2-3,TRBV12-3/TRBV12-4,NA,CASSLEQVRDTQYF,TGTGCCAGCAGTTTAGAACAGGTTCGTGATACGCAGTATTTT
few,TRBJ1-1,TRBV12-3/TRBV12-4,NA,CASSPGTITEAFF,TGTGCCAGCAGTCCCGGGACCATAACTGAAGCTTTCTTT
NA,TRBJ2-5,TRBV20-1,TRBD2,CSAETSVQETQYF,TGCAGTGCAGAGACTAGCGTACAAGAGACCCAGTACTTC
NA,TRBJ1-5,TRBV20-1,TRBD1,CSAKDRANQPQHF,TGCAGTGCTAAGGACAGGGCAAATCAGCCCCAGCATTTT
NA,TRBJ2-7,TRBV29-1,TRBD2,CSVVPSGSYEQYF,TGCAGCGTGGTCCCTAGCGGCTCCTACGAGCAGTACTTC
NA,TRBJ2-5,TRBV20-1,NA,CSARTTAFNEQYF,TGCAGTGCCCGGACAACCGCCTTCAATGAGCAGTACTTC
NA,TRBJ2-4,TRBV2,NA,CASSEALQGVMSKNIQYF,TGTGCCAGCAGTGAAGCGCTTCAGGGCGTTATGTCCAAAAACATTCAGTACTTC
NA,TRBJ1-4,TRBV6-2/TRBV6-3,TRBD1,CASSYPPIYVGTGGEKLFF,TGTGCCAGCAGTTACCCACCAATATACGTCGGGACAGGGGGTGAAAAACTGTTTTTT
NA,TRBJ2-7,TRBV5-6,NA,CASSFQDRETYEQYF,TGTGCCAGCAGCTTCCAGGACAGAGAGACCTACGAGCAGTACTTC
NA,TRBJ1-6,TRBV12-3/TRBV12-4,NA,CASSPRDLRGGSPLHF,TGTGCCAGCAGTCCCCGGGACCTTAGAGGGGGTTCACCCCTCCACTTT
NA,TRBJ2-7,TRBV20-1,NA,CSARPPTVSYEQYF,TGCAGTGCTAGACCCCCGACGGTATCCTACGAGCAGTACTTC
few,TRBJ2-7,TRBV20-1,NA,CSASLGDNEQYF,TGCAGTGCTAGTTTAGGGGACAACGAGCAGTACTTC
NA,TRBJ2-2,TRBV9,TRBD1,CASSPSTGAGELFF,TGTGCCAGCAGCCCGAGTACAGGGGCCGGGGAGCTGTTTTTT
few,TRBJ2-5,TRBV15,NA,CATSRPQETQYF,TGTGCCACCAGCAGACCCCAAGAGACCCAGTACTTC
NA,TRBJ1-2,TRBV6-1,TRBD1,CASSPTGSYGYTF,TGTGCCAGCAGTCCGACAGGGAGCTATGGCTACACCTTC
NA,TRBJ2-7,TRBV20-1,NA,CSAATARSSYEQYF,TGCAGTGCCGCGACAGCCAGGAGCTCCTACGAGCAGTACTTC
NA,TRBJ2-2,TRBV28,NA,CASSFTNANTGELFF,TGTGCCAGCAGTTTCACCAACGCGAACACCGGGGAGCTGTTTTTT
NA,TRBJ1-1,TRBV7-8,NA,CASSLELTYTEAFF,TGTGCCAGCAGCTTAGAGTTAACGTACACTGAAGCTTTCTTT
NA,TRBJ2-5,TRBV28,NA,CASRGGRPVGTQYF,TGTGCCAGCAGGGGTGGCCGCCCGGTTGGGACCCAGTACTTC
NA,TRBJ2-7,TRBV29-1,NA,CSLEDRERGRSYEQYF,TGCAGCCTTGAAGATCGGGAAAGGGGGAGGTCCTACGAGCAGTACTTC
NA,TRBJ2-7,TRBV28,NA,CASSFPNQGNEQYF,TGTGCCAGCAGTTTTCCCAACCAGGGGAACGAGCAGTACTTC
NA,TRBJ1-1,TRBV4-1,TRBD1,CASSGQGLNTEAFF,TGCGCCAGCAGCGGACAGGGCCTGAACACTGAAGCTTTCTTT
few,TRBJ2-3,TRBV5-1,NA,CASSLGRSSELTDTQYF,TGCGCCAGCAGCTTGGGACGGAGCAGTGAGCTCACAGATACGCAGTATTTT
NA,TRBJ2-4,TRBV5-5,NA,CASSDLAGAKNIQYF,TGTGCCAGCAGCGACCTGGCAGGGGCCAAAAACATTCAGTACTTC
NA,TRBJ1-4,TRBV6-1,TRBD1,CASSRDRGRTNEKLFF,TGTGCCAGCAGTCGGGACAGGGGTCGCACTAATGAAAAACTGTTTTTT
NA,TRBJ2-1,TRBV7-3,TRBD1,CASSPGTGVDNEQFF,TGTGCCAGCAGCCCCGGGACAGGGGTGGACAATGAGCAGTTCTTC
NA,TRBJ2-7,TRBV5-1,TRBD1,CASSLPRTGEPRTYEQYF,TGCGCCAGCAGCCTCCCGAGGACAGGGGAGCCTCGTACGTACGAGCAGTACTTC
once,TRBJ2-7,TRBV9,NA,CASSVEGPLIYEQYF,TGTGCCAGCAGCGTAGAGGGTCCTTTAATCTACGAGCAGTACTTC
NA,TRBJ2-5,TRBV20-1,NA,CSTHQETQYF,TGCAGCACCCACCAAGAGACCCAGTACTTC
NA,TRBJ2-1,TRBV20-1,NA,CSASGISGGTSSYNEQFF,TGCAGTGCTTCTGGGATCAGTGGGGGTACTAGCTCCTACAATGAGCAGTTCTTC
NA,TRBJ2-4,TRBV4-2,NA,CASSQDAAKNIQYF,TGTGCCAGCAGCCAAGACGCAGCCAAAAACATTCAGTACTTC
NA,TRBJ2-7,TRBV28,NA,CASSCSAAGEQYF,TGTGCCAGCAGTTGCTCAGCAGCAGGCGAGCAGTACTTC
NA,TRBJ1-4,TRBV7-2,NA,CASSQETAATNEKLFF,TGTGCCAGCAGCCAAGAGACCGCAGCAACTAATGAAAAACTGTTTTTT
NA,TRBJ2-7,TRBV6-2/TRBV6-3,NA,CASGRPGGTYEQYF,TGTGCCAGCGGGCGACCGGGGGGCACCTACGAGCAGTACTTC